This entry describes one TCR beta chain. Its target is unknown. Stated time point: newly diagnosed, previously untreated cHL patient sample. What served as comparison were PBMCs in newly diagnosed, untreated classical Hodgkin lymphoma. Sequenced by immunoSEQ multiplex PCR; TCRdb stores in-frame clones only, minus some. The table has approximately 17,000 clones, 75% to 95% seen once. This sample was taken from a study of PD-1 blockade in classical Hodgkin lymphoma. Study-level findings and limits: Why the repertoires differ is still unclear, perhaps disease activity or prior therapy. Reported baseline diversity: healthy donors highest, relapsed/refractory patients lowest.

The sequence was collected from a human donor with classical Hodgkin lymphoma. The specimen sequenced was peripheral blood mononuclear cells (PBMCs).

Written as DNA, the CDR3 is TGTGCCAGCAGCCCTCTCTATGGCTACACCTTC. This gives the protein CASSPLYGYTF. The chain uses TRBV7-2 and TRBJ1-2, with D unclear. Germline CDR1 and CDR2: SGHTA and FQGNSA. The CDR3 length is 11 residues. V lost 5 bases and J 4 bases, leaving 5 bases between the germline ends.